This T cell receptor beta chain was identified in a study of cytotoxic CD8 clonotypes in ibrutinib-treated CLL (dated by TCRdb to the early 2020s). Broadly, across the study: The cohort included more than 14 treatment-naive and some twelve relapsed/refractory patients; about 17 were IGHV unmutated. Patients were still on ibrutinib when every remission and progressive disease sample was collected. Of the 90 or so people in the trial, roughly 27 had longitudinal samples available. Cryopreserved peripheral blood mononuclear cells were collected before treatment, at response, and at either disease progression or sustained remission. On average, each sample yielded approximately 250,000 productive templates and about 95,000 productive rearrangements. Response samples were obtained after a median of 12 months of treatment, with a range of roughly 6 to 40 months. Partial responses were observed in about 25 patients and complete responses in 2; after a median follow-up of roughly 72 months, remission was maintained in roughly 14 patients and progression was observed in some twelve.

From the cysteine up to the phenylalanine, the CDR3 has a length of 16 residues. The read is trimmed to its CDR3 DNA, 48 bases read in frame from base 1. V is pruned by 4 bases and J by 2 bases, leaving 8 bases of the junction without a gene match. The germline V gene supplies CDR1 SGDLS and CDR2 YYNGEE. In the paper's terms, the time point label means: progressive disease on ibrutinib. For TCR beta library preparation, roughly 2 micrograms of genomic DNA were extracted from the cryopreserved PBMCs. Longitudinal blood samples from CLL patients receiving ibrutinib monotherapy were subjected to high-throughput TCR beta sequencing. The patients were enrolled in a single-center, open-label phase 2 trial of ibrutinib monotherapy. Broader findings and caveats from the paper: Baseline clonality was found to be higher than that of age-matched healthy donors and was strongly correlated with circulating CD8+ T-cell counts. Public clonotypes were found to be uncommon and were observed to contract or remain stable during treatment; the increase in clonality was shown to reflect expansion of private clonotypes at ibrutinib response. Sampling times were not matched between patients in sustained remission and patients whose disease was progressing, and lymph node repertoires were not examined. Clonality rose at ibrutinib response, remained stable during sustained remission, and dropped back toward baseline at progression.

A MiSeq instrument was used for deep resolution sequencing, which targeted depths ranging from 1 in 1 million up to 1 in 200,000 T cells, with coverage averaging 10x for each clonotype. The immunoSEQ hsTCRB Kit was used to generate the TCR beta libraries. In the original analysis: ImmunoSEQ Data Assistant and ImmunoSEQ Analyzer were used for data analysis, and V, D and J genes were assigned according to IMGT definitions. Clonality was computed as one minus normalized Shannon entropy of productive rearrangement frequencies, ranging from 0 to 1. Public clonotype analysis was restricted to overrepresented clonotypes comprising at least 0.05% of each patient's repertoire. About a dozen repertoires from age-matched healthy donors, obtained from immuneACCESS, served as clonality controls. TCRdb re-hosts the immuneACCESS table, in-frame sequences only. Its copies lack some clones; in the studies checked, an unresolved V gene accounts for under half of them, and the cause for the rest is not known. D and trimming come from the DNA, and the V and J calls and clone size come from that table. The sample table contains about 300,000 clones; only one count was recorded for approximately 79% of them. The leading ten clones occupy around 5.3% of the sample.

Concerning this clone: Its antigen specificity is not known. Base qualities are not at hand, and no much larger clone is one base apart.

This chain is built from TRBV9 and TRBJ2-2; TRBD1 lines up with 7 middle nucleotides. This receptor was obtained from a human donor with chronic lymphocytic leukemia. The sequencing used PBMCs, collected at disease progression, from a patient treated with ibrutinib. The DNA sequence is TGTGCCAGCAGCCAAACGACAGGGTTCAACACCGGGGAGCTGTTTTTT. It specifies CASSQTTGFNTGELFF.